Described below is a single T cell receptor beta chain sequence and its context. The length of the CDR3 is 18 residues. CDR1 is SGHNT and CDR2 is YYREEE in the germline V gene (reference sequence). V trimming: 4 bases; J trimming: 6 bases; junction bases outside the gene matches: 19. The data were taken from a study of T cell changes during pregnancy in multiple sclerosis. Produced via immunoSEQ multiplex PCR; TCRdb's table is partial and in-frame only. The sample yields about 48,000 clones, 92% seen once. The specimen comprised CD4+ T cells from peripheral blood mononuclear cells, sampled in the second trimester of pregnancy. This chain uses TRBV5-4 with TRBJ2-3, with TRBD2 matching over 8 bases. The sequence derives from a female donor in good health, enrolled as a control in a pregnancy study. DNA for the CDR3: TGTGCCAGCAGCCGTCTTTATTTAGAGCGGGAGTCAAGTGATACGCAGTATTTT. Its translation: CASSRLYLERESSDTQYF.